This T cell receptor (beta chain) comes out of a study of technical replicates of blood from a handful of donors. TCRdb's table, derived via immunoSEQ multiplex PCR, lists solely in-frame clones and lacks some. Of 50,000 to 65,000 clones listed, 80% to 95% are singletons. Sequencing used PBMCs. This receptor was identified in a human donor in good health. Some clones in this sample may be carry-over from other donors' samples.

The CDR3: CATYRASRPQHF. In DNA, the CDR3 is TGCGCCACCTACAGGGCGTCGCGGCCCCAGCATTTT. The chain recombines TRBV10-1 with TRBJ1-5, with D possibly matching TRBD1 (6 bases). The CDR3 is 12 residues long. In germline, CDR1 is WNHNN, CDR2 SYGVQD (reference sequence). Trimming removed 10 bases from V and 9 bases from J, with 16 bases in between.